This T cell receptor (beta chain) stems from a study of T cells in Graves' hyperthyroidism and ophthalmopathy. CDR1 DFQATT and CDR2 SNEGSKA come from the germline V gene (reference sequence). The CDR3 sequence is 8 residues long. Trimming shortened V by 4 bases and J by 13 bases, and 8 bases separated the two germline ends. Researchers took RNA transcripts and amplified the TCR beta CDR3 regions from them. Using the HTBI primer set, a first-round RT-PCR was run on the TCR CDR3. TCRdb re-analysed the multiplex PCR reads in MiXCR, keeping a single row per CDR3 protein. The repertoire holds 40,000 or so distinct CDR3 sequences, with around 50% as singletons.

This TCR came from a woman between 45 and 60 years old with Graves' hyperthyroidism that later progressed to Graves' ophthalmopathy. V is TRBV20-1 and J is TRBJ2-7, with D maybe TRBD1 (5 bases). Sequences were obtained from blood. CDR3 nucleotide sequence: TGCAGTGCTATGGGGCGCTACTTC. Protein product: CSAMGRYF.